Following are 19 T cell receptor beta chains from one sample sequenced in a study of blood T cell repertoires in COVID-19. Assay used: immunoSEQ multiplex PCR; TCRdb lists only in-frame clones, some missing. The table lists 200,000 or so clones, around 83% of them singletons. Material for sequencing was PBMCs or T cells enriched from blood (not recorded which). These TCRs come from a woman in her thirties or forties with acute COVID-19.

In DNA, the CDR3 is TGTGCCAGCAGGGCAGGGCTCTCTGGAAACACCATATATTTT. Its protein is CASRAGLSGNTIYF. This chain connects TRBV27 to TRBJ1-3, with D maybe TRBD1 (5 bases). The CDR3 length is 14 residues. The V and J ends lost 6 bases and 0 bases respectively, with 9 bases between them. Germline loops: CDR1 MNHEY, CDR2 SMNVEV (reference sequence).

The chain uses TRBV24-1 and TRBJ2-2, with a tentative D call TRBD1 (5 bases). CDR3 length: 15 amino acids. Trimming left V 2 bases short and J 2 bases short, with 8 bases between. Germline V CDR1 and CDR2: KGHDR, SFDVKD. In nucleotides, the CDR3 is TGTGCCACCAGTGATTCACAGGAAAACACCGGGGAGCTGTTTTTT. Amino acid sequence: CATSDSQENTGELFF.

The V and J genes are TRBV4-2 and TRBJ1-1; the match to TRBD1 covers 8 bases. The CDR3 length is 14 residues. J lost 0 bases, V lost 8 bases, and 5 bases had no gene match. Germline V gene lookup returns CDR1 LGHNA and CDR2 YNFKEQ. CDR3 sequence: CASGTGGMNTEAFF. DNA for the CDR3: TGTGCCAGCGGAACAGGGGGTATGAACACTGAAGCTTTCTTT.

This chain connects TRBV18 to TRBJ2-4; 8 nucleotides match TRBD1. J gave up 8 bases and V 3 bases, and 6 bases lay outside the gene matches. Germline loops: CDR1 KGHSH, CDR2 LQKENI. The CDR3 sequence is 14 residues long. Written as DNA, the CDR3 is TGTGCCAGCTCACCCAAGGACAGGGACGACATTCAGTACTTC. Translation: CASSPKDRDDIQYF.

The chain carries TRBV30 and TRBJ1-6; 7 bases agree with TRBD1. V trimming: 0 bases; J trimming: 6 bases; junction bases outside the gene matches: 2. The CDR3 spans 14 residues. Germline values: CDR1 GTSNPN, CDR2 SVGIG (reference sequence). The CDR3 DNA sequence: TGTGCCTGGAGTGTGGACAGGATTAATTCACCCCTCCACTTT. Amino acid sequence: CAWSVDRINSPLHF.

The chain recombines TRBV7-6 with TRBJ2-2, with D possibly matching TRBD2 (6 bases). Germline lookup yields CDR1 SGHVS and CDR2 FNYEAQ. The CDR3 runs to 16 residues. V was cut by 6 bases and J by 2 bases, with 16 bases left in between. In nucleotides, the CDR3 is TGTGCCAGCAGGATAGGGAGGCTATTAAACACCGGGGAGCTGTTTTTT. It specifies CASRIGRLLNTGELFF.

The gene calls are TRBV5-1 and TRBJ2-3, with 9 positions matching TRBD2. The germline CDR1 and CDR2 sequences are SGHRS and YFSETQ. The CDR3 has 14 residues. The V segment lost 0 bases and the J segment 4 bases; nucleotides outside the gene matches: 0. Here the CDR3 reads CASSLGTSADTQYF. CDR3 nucleotide sequence: TGCGCCAGCAGCTTGGGGACTAGCGCAGATACGCAGTATTTT.

The chain uses TRBV24-1 and TRBJ1-5; the match to TRBD1 covers 11 bases. The germline CDR1 and CDR2 sequences are KGHDR and SFDVKD. J was trimmed by 7 bases and V by 7 bases; bases with no gene match: 14. The CDR3 totals 17 residues. CDR3 region: CATSPSGGQGASQPQHF. The CDR3 bases are TGTGCCACCAGCCCCTCCGGAGGACAGGGGGCGAGCCAGCCCCAGCATTTT.

V and J are TRBV9 and TRBJ1-1; 7 bases match TRBD1. The CDR3 covers 16 residues. The germline V gene encodes CDR1 SGDLS and CDR2 YYNGEE. Trimming took 3 bases from V and 1 from J; bases not matched to a gene: 9. The CDR3 DNA follows: TGTGCCAGCAGCGGACGACAGGGAGTTGGGAACACTGAAGCTTTCTTT. Amino acids: CASSGRQGVGNTEAFF.

The chain joins TRBV28 to TRBJ2-2; no firm D call. In germline, CDR1 is MDHEN, CDR2 SYDVKM. The germline V and J ends were trimmed by 2 bases and 6 bases, with 4 bases remaining between them. This CDR3 spans 12 amino acids. CDR3 amino acids: CASSLRAGELFF. In nucleotides, the CDR3 is TGTGCCAGCAGTTTACGGGCCGGGGAGCTGTTTTTT.

The genes are TRBV5-1 and TRBJ1-4; perhaps TRBD1 as D (6 bases). The CDR3 is 14 amino acids. Germline V gene sequence: CDR1 SGHRS, CDR2 YFSETQ. With 4 bases removed from V and 8 bases from J, the gap between germline ends came to 15 bases. The CDR3: CASSRDTLGEKLFF. In DNA, the CDR3 is TGCGCCAGCAGCCGGGACACCCTGGGGGAAAAACTGTTTTTT.

The V and J genes are TRBV24-1 and TRBJ2-2, with a possible D match to TRBD2 (7 bases). V was shortened by 8 bases and J by 2 bases, with 11 bases between the two germline ends. This CDR3 has 14 amino acids. CDR1 is KGHDR, CDR2 SFDVKD, per germline. The CDR3: CATTGEGNTGELFF. For the CDR3, the DNA is TGTGCCACCACAGGGGAGGGTAACACCGGGGAGCTGTTTTTT.

The J gene is TRBJ1-1, the V gene TRBV28; D not certain. V lost 2 bases and J lost 1, with 23 bases in between. Germline CDR1 is MDHEN and CDR2 is SYDVKM. There are 19 residues in the CDR3. For the CDR3, the DNA is TGTGCCAGCAGTTTACCAAGCGCCTTCGGGTCCTCCCAGAACACTGAAGCTTTCTTT. It translates to CASSLPSAFGSSQNTEAFF.

V is TRBV19 and J is TRBJ2-1; 11 bases are shared with TRBD2. There are 16 residues in the CDR3. In germline, CDR1 is LNHDA, CDR2 SQIVND (reference sequence). The ends lost 3 bases at V and 7 bases at J; junction bases unmatched: 8. The CDR3 is CASSMIAGGPGNEQFF. CDR3 coding DNA: TGTGCCAGTAGTATGATAGCGGGAGGGCCAGGGAATGAGCAGTTCTTC.

This rearrangement joins TRBV29-1 to TRBJ1-1, with D hard to call. CDR1 and CDR2 (germline): SQVTM, ANQGSEA. Trimming stripped 1 base from V and 0 bases from J, with 9 bases between. The CDR3 spans 14 residues. This chain's CDR3 is CSVEVQALNTEAFF. CDR3 DNA sequence: TGCAGCGTTGAAGTTCAAGCCCTGAACACTGAAGCTTTCTTT.

J is TRBJ2-5 and V is TRBV3-1 (or the pseudogene TRBV3-2); 7 positions agree with TRBD2. The germline gives CDR1 LGHDT, CDR2 YNNKEL (reference sequence). Trimming removed 4 bases from V and 4 bases from J; junction bases left unmatched: 6. This CDR3 contains 14 residues. The CDR3 DNA is TGTGCCAGCAGCCCCAGCTTAGCGGGAGAGACCCAGTACTTC. It translates to CASSPSLAGETQYF.

The chain couples TRBV7-9 to TRBJ2-7, with D tentatively TRBD1 (6 bases). With 6 bases removed from V and 6 bases from J, the gap between germline ends came to 15 bases. This CDR3 is 13 amino acids long. Germline lookup yields CDR1 SEHNR and CDR2 FQNEAQ (reference sequence). CDR3 DNA sequence: TGTGCCAGCAGGGTAGGGGGACCAGGCGAGCAGTACTTC. Translation: CASRVGGPGEQYF.

This clone was observed once. The chain has TRBV3-1 (or the pseudogene TRBV3-2) and TRBJ2-7; the match to TRBD2 covers 9 bases. The germline CDR1 and CDR2 sequences are LGHDT and YNNKEL (reference sequence). The CDR3 is 14 amino acids. J was trimmed by 4 bases and V by 3 bases; bases with no gene match: 4. The chain's CDR3 is CASSQWTSAYEQYF. The CDR3 coding sequence is TGTGCCAGCAGCCAGTGGACTAGCGCATACGAGCAGTACTTC.

The chain carries TRBV10-3 and TRBJ1-3; D is uncertain. Germline loops: CDR1 ENHRY, CDR2 SYGVKD. With 6 bases removed from V and 0 bases from J, the gap between germline ends came to 12 bases. The CDR3 extends over 15 amino acids. This CDR3 is CAISPPYSSGNTIYF. The DNA of the CDR3 is TGTGCCATCAGCCCCCCCTATTCCTCTGGAAACACCATATATTTT.